These 2 T cell receptor beta chains came from one sample sequenced in a study of human T cells and chemical hapten exposure (dated by TCRdb to about 2021). According to the study, the label for this sample's time point signals: patch test 1, 2 weeks after DPC sensitization. What the treatment or condition label conveys for this sample: therapeutic diphenylcyclopropenone sensitization with weekly scalp DPC. Library creation used RACE. The instrument was a NextSeq 500. Through fastp at Q25 and MiXCR, TCRdb rebuilt clones from the public reads, retaining in-frame beta chains. All rows with the same CDR3 protein become a single entry with the most common DNA and genes. This sample is represented by approximately 80,000 distinct CDR3 sequences; about 6.8% of them were singletons. The ten biggest clones cover approximately 1.5% of the sample. Specimen: whole blood, collected in connection with sensitization to the hapten diphenylcyclopropenone (DPC). These receptors originate from a woman aged 30 to 39 with alopecia areata. Some clones in this sample may be carry-over from other donors' samples.

This clonotype was observed a handful of times. The chain has TRBV15 and TRBJ2-1, with TRBD2 matching 7 bases. Germline V CDR1 and CDR2: LNHNV, YYDKDF (reference sequence). This CDR3 comprises 14 residues. Trimming took 4 bases from V and 3 from J; bases not matched to a gene: 3. The CDR3 coding sequence is TGTGCCACCAGCATCACGGGGGGCTACAATGAGCAGTTCTTC. Its protein is CATSITGGYNEQFF.

This clonotype was found many times. V usage is TRBV12-3 or TRBV12-4 and J usage is TRBJ1-1; D unresolved. This CDR3 comprises 16 residues. V lost 0 bases and J 1 base, leaving 12 bases between the germline ends. The CDR3 nucleotides are TGTGCCAGCAGTTTAGCCGGGGTGGCCCCGAACACTGAAGCTTTCTTT. This codes for CASSLAGVAPNTEAFF.